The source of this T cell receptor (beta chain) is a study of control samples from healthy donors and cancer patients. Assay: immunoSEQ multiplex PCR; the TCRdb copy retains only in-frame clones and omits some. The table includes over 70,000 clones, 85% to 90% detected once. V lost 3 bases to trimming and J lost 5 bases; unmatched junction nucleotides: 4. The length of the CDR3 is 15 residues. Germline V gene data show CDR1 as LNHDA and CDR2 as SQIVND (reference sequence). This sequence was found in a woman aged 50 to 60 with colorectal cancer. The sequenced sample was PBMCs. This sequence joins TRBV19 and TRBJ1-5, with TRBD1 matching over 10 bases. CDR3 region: CASSIQDRGDQPQHF. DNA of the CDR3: TGTGCCAGTAGTATCCAGGACAGGGGGGATCAGCCCCAGCATTTT.